The 31 T cell receptor beta chains below come from one sample, sequenced in a study of blood T cell repertoires in COVID-19. The data were produced by immunoSEQ multiplex PCR, yet TCRdb's version contains in-frame clones alone and is incomplete. The top ten clones hold 8.5% to 12% of a sample with tens of thousands of clones, roughly 86% of them seen once. Input material: peripheral blood. The receptors shown here come from a man between 60 and 70 years old with acute or convalescent COVID-19.

The chain has TRBV4-2 and TRBJ1-1; possible D gene TRBD1, 6 bases. The germline V and J ends were trimmed by 4 bases and 0 bases, with 12 bases remaining between them. The length of the CDR3 is 15 residues. Germline CDR1 LGHNA, CDR2 YNFKEQ. The DNA for the CDR3 is TGTGCCAGCAGCCCGGGACACCAAATGAACACTGAAGCTTTCTTT. This codes for CASSPGHQMNTEAFF.

This sequence joins TRBV4-1 and TRBJ2-2; 15 positions match TRBD2. The V and J ends lost 4 bases and 0 bases, in that order; junction bases with no gene match: 9. The CDR3 has 20 residues. The germline gives CDR1 MGHRA, CDR2 YSYEKL. The CDR3 here is CASSLQGLAGGHSNTGELFF. CDR3 in DNA: TGCGCCAGCAGCCTGCAGGGACTAGCGGGGGGACATTCGAACACCGGGGAGCTGTTTTTT.

The table lists this clone with a count of one. V and J are TRBV28 and TRBJ2-7, with 8 bases lining up with TRBD2. This CDR3 is 14 amino acids long. In germline, CDR1 is MDHEN, CDR2 SYDVKM. J lost 0 bases, V lost 8 bases, and 6 bases had no gene match. CDR3 sequence (DNA): TGTGCCAGCTACGAGACTAGCGCCTCCTACGAGCAGTACTTC. This translates into CASYETSASYEQYF.

V and J are TRBV5-1 and TRBJ1-2, with unresolved D. Germline loops: CDR1 SGHRS, CDR2 YFSETQ. This CDR3 is 13 amino acids long. The ends were cut back, 5 bases at V and 8 bases at J, with 16 bases in the middle. The CDR3 region has the DNA TGCGCCAGCAGGGTGGAAGGCTTCGGGGGCTACACCTTC. This encodes CASRVEGFGGYTF. Variable domain in full (rest from reference TRBV5-1 and TRBJ1-2): KAGVTQTPRYLIKTRGQQVTLSCSPISGHRSVSWYQQTPGQGLQFLFEYFSETQRNKGNFPGRFSGRQFSNSRSEMNVSTLELGDSALYLCASRVEGFGGYTFGSGTRLTVV.

The rearrangement links TRBV6-1 to TRBJ1-5, with D unclear. The CDR3 runs 14 residues. V was shortened by 3 bases and J by 4 bases, with 10 bases between the two germline ends. CDR1 and CDR2 (germline): MNHNS, SASEGT. In DNA form, the CDR3 reads TGTGCCAGCAGTGAGAAAGCTGTTAATCAGCCCCAGCATTTT. As protein: CASSEKAVNQPQHF.

The chain has TRBV7-2 and TRBJ2-2, with 8 bases fitting TRBD1. CDR1 is SGHTA, CDR2 FQGNSA, per germline. V gave up 2 bases and J gave up 3 bases; unmatched junction bases: 2. CDR3 size: 15 residues. The CDR3 DNA sequence: TGTGCCAGCAGCTTATACAGGGGGGACACCGGGGAGCTGTTTTTT. It specifies CASSLYRGDTGELFF.

The rearrangement links TRBV28 to TRBJ1-1; D gene uncertain. This CDR3 has 15 amino acids. The ends were cut back, 7 bases at V and 1 base at J, with 16 bases in the middle. The germline CDR1 and CDR2 sequences are MDHEN and SYDVKM. CDR3 sequence: CASIEGFARNTEAFF. The CDR3 nucleotides are TGTGCCAGCATCGAGGGCTTCGCCCGGAACACTGAAGCTTTCTTT.

The chain recombines TRBV3-1 (or the pseudogene TRBV3-2) with TRBJ1-1; no definite D call. The germline V gene encodes CDR1 LGHDT and CDR2 YNNKEL (reference sequence). This CDR3 has 13 amino acids. V lost 0 bases and J lost 3, with 5 bases in between. The CDR3: CASSQDSYTEAFF. CDR3 sequence (DNA): TGTGCCAGCAGCCAAGACAGTTACACTGAAGCTTTCTTT.

This clone appeared a single time. The rearrangement uses TRBV11-2 and TRBJ1-2; D is perhaps TRBD1 (5 bases). Between the trimmed V and J ends, which lost 5 bases and 4 bases, there was a span of 11 bases. CDR3 length equals 13 residues. Germline V lookup: CDR1 SGHAT, CDR2 FQNNGV. The CDR3 is CASSPRGLYGYTF. For the CDR3, the DNA is TGTGCCAGCAGCCCCCGGGGACTCTATGGCTACACCTTC. The full variable domain, with the rest looked up from reference TRBV11-2 and TRBJ1-2, is EAGVAQSPRYKIIEKRQSVAFWCNPISGHATLYWYQQILGQGPKLLIQFQNNGVVDDSQLPKDRFSAERLKGVDSTLKIQPAKLEDSAVYLCASSPRGLYGYTFGSGTRLTVV.

This chain uses TRBV28 with TRBJ2-2; 8 nucleotides align to TRBD1. The CDR3 spans 16 residues. J lost 4 bases, V lost 0 bases, and 4 bases had no gene match. CDR1 is MDHEN, CDR2 SYDVKM, per germline. CDR3 sequence: CASSLWQGAVTGELFF. DNA of the CDR3: TGTGCCAGCAGTTTATGGCAGGGGGCCGTCACCGGGGAGCTGTTTTTT.

The CDR3 loop reads CASSPLGGDSYNEQFF. The CDR3 nucleotides read TGTGCCAGCTCACCTCTGGGCGGGGATTCCTACAATGAGCAGTTCTTC. The chain combines TRBV18 with TRBJ2-1, with a weak D call TRBD2 (6 bases). The germline CDR1 and CDR2 sequences are KGHSH and LQKENI. The CDR3 has 16 amino acids. V was clipped by 3 bases and J by 1 base, with 13 bases between them.

In this sample, this clone turned up a few times. The J gene is TRBJ1-2, the V gene TRBV24-1; D might be TRBD1 (5 bases). This CDR3 has 12 amino acids. V gave up 7 bases and J gave up 4 bases, with 9 bases separating them. CDR1 and CDR2 from the germline V gene are KGHDR and SFDVKD. The chain's CDR3 is CATRMTAYGYTF. DNA for the CDR3: TGTGCCACCAGGATGACAGCCTATGGCTACACCTTC.

V usage is TRBV14 and J usage is TRBJ2-1; weak D call: TRBD2 (5 bases). V shed 0 bases and J shed 0 bases, with 9 bases lying between them. The CDR3 spans 16 residues. The germline V gene has CDR1 SGHDN and CDR2 FVKESK. The CDR3 DNA reads as TGTGCCAGCAGCCAAGATCTAGCCCCCTCCTACAATGAGCAGTTCTTC. As protein: CASSQDLAPSYNEQFF. Based on the CDR3 plus reference TRBV14 and TRBJ2-1, the full variable domain is EAGVTQFPSHSVIEKGQTVTLRCDPISGHDNLYWYRRVMGKEIKFLLHFVKESKQDESGMPNNRFLAERTGGTYSTLKVQPAELEDSGVYFCASSQDLAPSYNEQFFGPGTRLTVL.

The chain couples TRBV5-8 to TRBJ2-7; TRBD2 might be the D (6 bases). Trimming took 3 bases from V and 6 from J, leaving 10 bases between them. Germline CDR1 is SGHTS and CDR2 is YDEGEE. CDR3 length: 12 amino acids. CDR3 DNA: TGTGCCAGCAGCTCTCTAGCGTTCGAGCAGTACTTC. It specifies CASSSLAFEQYF. The complete variable domain, with remaining parts taken from reference TRBV5-8 and TRBJ2-7, reads EAGVTQSPTHLIKTRGQQATLRCSPISGHTSVYWYQQALGLGLQFLLWYDEGEERNRGNFPPRFSGRQFPNYSSELNVNALELEDSALYLCASSSLAFEQYFGPGTRLTVT.

V is TRBV6-5 and J is TRBJ2-3; D is unresolved. In germline, CDR1 is MNHEY, CDR2 SVGAGI. The V end lost 7 bases, the J end lost 4 bases, and 6 bases lay between the germline ends. CDR3 size: 11 residues. CDR3 sequence reads: CASTISDTQYF. In nucleotides, the CDR3 is TGTGCCAGCACCATTTCAGATACGCAGTATTTT.

The CDR3 DNA is TGTGCCAGTAGGTCTGGGGGGGAAAAACTGTTTTTT. As protein: CASRSGGEKLFF. The chain couples TRBV19 to TRBJ1-4; perhaps TRBD1 as D (5 bases). The germline V and J ends were trimmed by 6 bases and 8 bases, with 10 bases remaining between them. The germline V gene encodes CDR1 LNHDA and CDR2 SQIVND (reference sequence). The CDR3 length is 12 residues. Combining the CDR3 with reference TRBV19 and TRBJ1-4 gives the whole variable domain DGGITQSPKYLFRKEGQNVTLSCEQNLNHDAMYWYRQDPGQGLRLIYYSQIVNDFQKGDIAEGYSVSREKKESFPLTVTSAQKNPTAFYLCASRSGGEKLFFGSGTQLSVL.

J is TRBJ2-3 and V is TRBV19, with D possibly matching TRBD1 (5 bases). Trimming took off 5 bases at V and 0 bases at J, with 12 bases between the two ends. The CDR3 runs 15 residues. Germline CDR1 and CDR2: LNHDA and SQIVND (reference sequence). The CDR3 DNA follows: TGTGCCAGTAGTTCGACAGCAACTAGCACAGATACGCAGTATTTT. This encodes CASSSTATSTDTQYF.

V is TRBV12-3 or TRBV12-4 and J is TRBJ1-1; the D gene is possibly TRBD1 (5 bases). Trimming left V 6 bases short and J 6 bases short, with 8 bases between. The length of the CDR3 is 11 residues. For the CDR3, the DNA is TGTGCCAGCAGAACAGGAGCTGAAGCTTTCTTT. Amino acid sequence: CASRTGAEAFF.

The genes are TRBV9 and TRBJ1-1, with D unclear. V was pared by 0 bases and J by 0 bases, with 9 bases between. The CDR3 has 15 residues. Germline V gene data show CDR1 as SGDLS and CDR2 as YYNGEE. DNA of the CDR3: TGTGCCAGCAGCGTAGATCCGGGAATGAACACTGAAGCTTTCTTT. Translating it yields CASSVDPGMNTEAFF.

V and J are TRBV24-1 and TRBJ2-3; D gene unclear. Germline V gene data show CDR1 as KGHDR and CDR2 as SFDVKD. V lost 3 bases and J 6 bases, leaving 6 bases between the germline ends. This CDR3 contains 12 residues. The CDR3 here is CATSDARDTQYF. For the CDR3, the DNA is TGTGCCACCAGTGATGCCCGGGATACGCAGTATTTT.

J is TRBJ2-2 and V is TRBV14; 13 bases align to TRBD2. The J segment lost 8 bases and the V segment lost 3 bases, leaving 12 bases of the junction unmatched. Germline CDR1 SGHDN, CDR2 FVKESK. This CDR3 spans 18 amino acids. The CDR3 coding sequence is TGTGCCAGCAGCCACAGGACTAGCGGGAGTTCAAGGTCGGGGGAGCTGTTTTTT. This translates into CASSHRTSGSSRSGELFF.

This clone appeared a single time. The rearrangement joins TRBV30 to TRBJ2-6; D unclear. CDR3 length: 15 amino acids. Germline values: CDR1 GTSNPN, CDR2 SVGIG (reference sequence). The germline V and J ends were trimmed by 2 bases and 0 bases, with 8 bases remaining between them. CDR3 nucleotide sequence: TGTGCCTGGAGTAGTAAGCCCTCTGGGGCCAACGTCCTGACTTTC. Amino acids: CAWSSKPSGANVLTF.

The V gene is TRBV6-5, the J gene TRBJ1-1; tentative D call: TRBD1 (5 bases). Trimming pared 0 bases from V and 6 bases from J, leaving 8 bases between. The CDR3 runs 13 residues. The V gene's germline CDR1 is MNHEY and CDR2 SVGAGI. The CDR3 DNA sequence: TGTGCCAGCAGTTACTCGACCAGGGCTGAAGCTTTCTTT. As protein: CASSYSTRAEAFF.

This chain links TRBV3-1 (or the pseudogene TRBV3-2) with TRBJ2-1; D is perhaps TRBD2 (5 bases). CDR1 is LGHDT, CDR2 YNNKEL, per germline (reference sequence). The CDR3 has 15 residues. Trimming shortened V by 4 bases and J by 3 bases, and 13 bases separated the two germline ends. Written as DNA, the CDR3 is TGTGCCAGCAGCCCCTTAGGCGGGTACTACAATGAGCAGTTCTTC. Translated, it gives CASSPLGGYYNEQFF.

This clone came up a few times. The chain uses TRBV28 and TRBJ1-2; D remains unclear. The germline V and J ends were trimmed by 5 bases and 4 bases, with 17 bases remaining between them. The CDR3 runs to 15 residues. The germline V gene has CDR1 MDHEN and CDR2 SYDVKM. CDR3 sequence reads: CASSLTAHPGYGYTF. The CDR3 coding sequence is TGTGCCAGCAGTCTAACGGCCCACCCAGGCTATGGCTACACCTTC.

The rearrangement joins TRBV4-3 to TRBJ2-3, with D possibly TRBD2 on 5 matching bases. Germline CDR1 reads LGHNA; CDR2 reads YSLEER. The V end lost 0 bases, the J end lost 1 base, and 20 bases lay between the germline ends. The CDR3 spans 19 residues. In DNA form, the CDR3 reads TGCGCCAGCAGCCAAGAGATCGGGCAGAGAATCGGGGGCACAGATACGCAGTATTTT. This translates into CASSQEIGQRIGGTDTQYF.

The J gene is TRBJ1-1, the V gene TRBV5-4; 8 bases fit TRBD1. Germline V gene sequence: CDR1 SGHNT, CDR2 YYREEE (reference sequence). The CDR3 extends over 15 amino acids. The ends lost 2 bases at V and 5 bases at J; junction bases unmatched: 8. The CDR3 reads CASSLTGQGRTEAFF. The CDR3 nucleotides are TGTGCCAGCAGCTTAACAGGACAGGGAAGAACTGAAGCTTTCTTT.

The chain joins TRBV18 to TRBJ2-2; 7 nucleotides line up with TRBD1. This CDR3 comprises 15 residues. The J segment lost 4 bases and the V segment lost 3 bases, leaving 5 bases of the junction unmatched. Germline CDR1 and CDR2: KGHSH and LQKENI. The CDR3 region is CASSPRQGATGELFF. Written as DNA, the CDR3 is TGTGCCAGCTCACCCCGACAGGGAGCCACCGGGGAGCTGTTTTTT. The whole variable domain, remainder taken from reference TRBV18 and TRBJ2-2, is NAGVMQNPRHLVRRRGQEARLRCSPMKGHSHVYWYRQLPEEGLKFMVYLQKENIIDESGMPKERFSAEFPKEGPSILRIQQVVRGDSAAYFCASSPRQGATGELFFGEGSRLTVL.

The V call is TRBV9, the J call TRBJ1-6, with 8 bases lining up with TRBD1. J gave up 5 bases and V 4 bases, and 2 bases lay outside the gene matches. This CDR3 comprises 14 residues. Germline V gene data show CDR1 as SGDLS and CDR2 as YYNGEE. CDR3 in DNA: TGTGCCAGCAGCAAGACAGGGGATAATTCACCCCTCCACTTT. This sequence encodes CASSKTGDNSPLHF.

The genes are TRBV9 and TRBJ2-2; 7 bases agree with TRBD1. The CDR3 contains 14 residues. V shed 3 bases, J shed 5 bases, and the junction held 4 bases outside the gene matches. From germline, CDR1 is SGDLS and CDR2 YYNGEE. In DNA form, the CDR3 reads TGTGCCAGCAGCGGGACAGGACATACCGGGGAGCTGTTTTTT. It encodes CASSGTGHTGELFF.

This clone occurred a few times. The rearrangement uses TRBV9 and TRBJ2-1, with 7 positions matching TRBD2. Germline values: CDR1 SGDLS, CDR2 YYNGEE. V trimming: 4 bases; J trimming: 6 bases; junction bases outside the gene matches: 13. The CDR3 has 16 amino acids. The CDR3 region is CASSPRGVGRLNEQFF. The DNA of the CDR3 is TGTGCCAGCAGCCCCCGGGGGGTCGGAAGACTCAATGAGCAGTTCTTC.